The 19 T cell receptor beta chains listed next were all sequenced from one sample in a study of OX40 agonist ivuxolimab in advanced cancers. Libraries were prepared by immunoSEQ multiplex PCR; TCRdb keeps only in-frame clonotypes and omits some of them. The data hold about 70,000 clones, with roughly four fifths observed a single time. The sequencing here drew on CD4+ or CD8+ T cells sorted from blood, taken in a trial of the OX40 agonist ivuxolimab. These receptors originate from an adult with an advanced solid tumor such as melanoma, head and neck, liver or kidney cancer.

This chain connects TRBV5-6 to TRBJ2-3; D possibly uses TRBD1 or TRBD2 (5 bases each). The CDR3 covers 15 residues. Germline values: CDR1 SGHDT, CDR2 YYEEEE. Trimming stripped 3 bases from V and 2 bases from J, with 13 bases between. CDR3 nucleotides: TGTGCCAGCAGCTGGGGACCGACAGCCACAGATACGCAGTATTTT. It translates to CASSWGPTATDTQYF.

This chain connects TRBV5-1 to TRBJ1-6; D unclear. Looked up from germline, CDR1 is SGHRS and CDR2 is YFSETQ. The CDR3 has 13 amino acids. The V end was cut by 0 bases, the J end by 11 bases, with 9 bases between. In nucleotides, the CDR3 is TGCGCCAGCAGCTTGGGGCTTCCTCCACCCCTCCACTTT. Translating gives CASSLGLPPPLHF.

CDR3 in amino acids: CASSDRAQPQHF. The CDR3 DNA is TGTGCCAGCAGTGACAGGGCCCAGCCCCAGCATTTT. The chain employs TRBV2 and TRBJ1-5, with TRBD1 as a possible D gene (5 bases). CDR3 size: 12 residues. The germline V and J ends were trimmed by 3 bases and 7 bases, with 7 bases remaining between them. CDR1 is SNHLY, CDR2 FYNNEI, per germline.

This clone is a singleton in its sample. The chain recombines TRBV11-2 with TRBJ2-1, with D unresolved. CDR3 size: 15 residues. Between the trimmed V and J ends, which lost 5 bases and 7 bases, there was a span of 18 bases. CDR1 is SGHAT and CDR2 is FQNNGV in the germline V gene. The CDR3 DNA sequence: TGTGCCAGCAGCCCCAATAACGTATTAGGGAATGAGCAGTTCTTC. Its translation is CASSPNNVLGNEQFF.

This clone was seen a handful of times. The gene calls are TRBV7-2 and TRBJ2-4; the D is unclear. The germline gives CDR1 SGHTA, CDR2 FQGNSA. CDR3 size: 13 residues. V gave up 3 bases and J gave up 8 bases, with 11 bases separating them. The CDR3 bases are TGTGCCAGCAGCTTTACGGTCTCGGACATTCAGTACTTC. This gives the protein CASSFTVSDIQYF.

The chain couples TRBV2 to TRBJ1-5; possible D gene TRBD1, 5 bases. Trimming stripped 4 bases from V and 0 bases from J, with 16 bases between. The CDR3 length is 17 residues. Germline values: CDR1 SNHLY, CDR2 FYNNEI. DNA of the CDR3: TGTGCCAGCAGTGCCCTGGCGGGGGGGGGTAGCAATCAGCCCCAGCATTTT. Translating it yields CASSALAGGGSNQPQHF. Based on the CDR3 plus reference TRBV2 and TRBJ1-5, the full variable domain is EPEVTQTPSHQVTQMGQEVILRCVPISNHLYFYWYRQILGQKVEFLVSFYNNEISEKSEIFDDQFSVERPDGSNFTLKIRSTKLEDSAMYFCASSALAGGGSNQPQHFGDGTRLSIL.

This rearrangement joins TRBV4-3 to TRBJ1-6; D gene ambiguous. The length of the CDR3 is 14 residues. Per germline, CDR1 LGHNA and CDR2 YSLEER. V was cut by 0 bases and J by 6 bases, with 6 bases left in between. The CDR3 reads CASSQETSNSPLHF. CDR3 in DNA: TGCGCCAGCAGCCAAGAAACGAGTAATTCACCCCTCCACTTT.

CDR3 residues: CASRGGGLGEKLFF. CDR3 nucleotides: TGTGCCAGCAGGGGAGGGGGTCTGGGAGAAAAACTGTTTTTT. The rearrangement joins TRBV6-1 to TRBJ1-4; a weak D match, TRBD1 (6 bases). Germline V gene lookup returns CDR1 MNHNS and CDR2 SASEGT. Trimming stripped 6 bases from V and 8 bases from J, with 16 bases between. The CDR3 is made up of 14 amino acids.

The V gene is TRBV5-3, the J gene TRBJ2-7; 10 nucleotides match TRBD2. TRBV5-3 is noted as an ORF with a role that remains uncertain. The CDR3 has 16 residues. The junction had 8 bases not matched to a gene; V was cut back by 0 bases and J by 5 bases. In DNA, the CDR3 is TGTGCCAGAAGCTTGGCCTGCGCTAGCGGGAGAAACGAGCAGTACTTC. This codes for CARSLACASGRNEQYF.

V gene TRBV7-2 combines with J gene TRBJ2-1, with TRBD2 matching 7 bases. The CDR3 has 17 residues. Unmatched junction bases numbered 7, after V lost 2 bases and J lost 0 bases. Germline lookup yields CDR1 SGHTA and CDR2 FQGNSA. The CDR3 protein is CASSLKGRGSSYNEQFF. DNA for the CDR3: TGTGCCAGCAGCTTAAAGGGGCGGGGGTCCTCCTACAATGAGCAGTTCTTC.

This chain joins TRBV25-1 and TRBJ2-7, with 7 bases matching TRBD1. The CDR3 is made up of 15 amino acids. CDR1 and CDR2 from the germline V gene are MGHDK and SYGVNS. V was clipped by 2 bases and J by 3 bases; unmatched bases: 7. Written as DNA, the CDR3 is TGTGCCAGCAGTGAACCGGGACAGAGAAGCTACGAGCAGTACTTC. This sequence encodes CASSEPGQRSYEQYF.

This rearrangement joins TRBV18 to TRBJ1-3, with D perhaps TRBD1 (5 bases). This CDR3 region has 17 residues. Germline-derived CDR1 and CDR2 are KGHSH and LQKENI. The germline V and J ends were trimmed by 2 bases and 4 bases, with 18 bases remaining between them. CDR3 nucleotides: TGTGCCAGCTCACCATTTCCTGGCAGGGATCCCGGAAACACCATATATTTT. Protein: CASSPFPGRDPGNTIYF.

V gene TRBV28 combines with J gene TRBJ2-7; tentatively, D is TRBD1 (5 bases). Germline V gene sequence: CDR1 MDHEN, CDR2 SYDVKM. CDR3 size: 15 residues. V was trimmed by 4 bases and J by 5 bases, leaving 18 bases between them. The chain's CDR3 is CASSSAGKYSHEQYF. Here the CDR3 DNA reads TGTGCCAGCAGTTCCGCAGGGAAGTACAGCCACGAGCAGTACTTC.

The genes are TRBV4-3 and TRBJ1-6, with D possibly being TRBD1 (5 bases). The germline V and J ends were trimmed by 0 bases and 7 bases, with 16 bases remaining between them. Per the germline V gene, CDR1 is LGHNA and CDR2 is YSLEER. The CDR3 extends over 17 amino acids. CDR3 coding DNA: TGCGCCAGCAGCCAAGATCTGAGGGGCTACTTCAATTCACCCCTCCACTTT. Translating it yields CASSQDLRGYFNSPLHF.

This chain uses TRBV18 with TRBJ2-3; the D gene is possibly TRBD2 (5 bases). Germline CDR1 and CDR2: KGHSH and LQKENI. Trimming took off 0 bases at V and 6 bases at J, with 10 bases between the two ends. The CDR3 is 14 residues long. The CDR3 coding sequence is TGTGCCAGCTCACCACCGGGATCGGGGGATACGCAGTATTTT. Protein sequence: CASSPPGSGDTQYF.

This chain joins TRBV6-1 and TRBJ2-7; 9 bases align to TRBD1. The V and J ends lost 5 bases and 5 bases, in that order; junction bases with no gene match: 7. The CDR3 totals 14 residues. From germline, CDR1 is MNHNS and CDR2 SASEGT. The CDR3 DNA follows: TGTGCCAGCAGTTCCGGGACAGGGAACAACGAGCAGTACTTC. The encoded protein is CASSSGTGNNEQYF.

V is TRBV4-2 and J is TRBJ2-7; TRBD2 is a possible D gene (6 bases). The CDR3 spans 16 residues. V lost 4 bases and J 1 base, leaving 17 bases between the germline ends. Germline V gives CDR1 LGHNA, CDR2 YNFKEQ. CDR3 residues: CASSREGRGYSYEQYF. The CDR3 nucleotides are TGTGCCAGCAGCCGTGAAGGGCGGGGCTATTCCTACGAGCAGTACTTC.

The chain links TRBV2 to TRBJ2-5; unclear D gene. This CDR3 region has 13 residues. Germline CDR1 SNHLY, CDR2 FYNNEI. Trimming took 10 bases from V and 2 from J, leaving 14 bases between them. CDR3 in amino acids: CATSSWRQETQYF. The CDR3 coding sequence is TGTGCCACTTCTTCTTGGCGGCAAGAGACCCAGTACTTC.

The chain combines TRBV2 with TRBJ2-5, with 10 bases aligning to TRBD2. Germline values: CDR1 SNHLY, CDR2 FYNNEI. Trimming took 4 bases from V and 9 from J; bases not matched to a gene: 8. The CDR3 consists of 14 residues. For the CDR3, the DNA is TGTGCCAGCAGTGTAGCGGGGGGTTTCCAGGCCCAGTACTTC. Translating it yields CASSVAGGFQAQYF.